This TCR beta chain originates from a study of T cells in localized non-small cell lung cancer. Whole-study findings and limits: One tumor region alone was sequenced, and heterogeneity therefore remains possible. Within adjacent lung there appeared a median 57 of the top 100 tumor clones.

This clone has only one observation. No antigen is known for it. Sequenced by immunoSEQ multiplex PCR; TCRdb stores in-frame clones only, minus some. The sample carries just over 70,000 clones, about 86% recorded once. This clonotype originated in a male donor older than 55 with stage III squamous cell lung carcinoma. This specimen was peripheral blood, taken before any cancer treatment.

The DNA of the CDR3 is TGTGCCTGGAGTGTCCCCCCGGGACCTTCACACGAGCAGTACTTC. It is translated as CAWSVPPGPSHEQYF. This chain uses TRBV30 with TRBJ2-7; TRBD1 or TRBD2 may be the D gene (5 bases each). From germline, CDR1 is GTSNPN and CDR2 SVGIG (reference sequence). CDR3 length: 15 amino acids. V was cut by 0 bases and J by 5 bases, with 17 bases left in between.